This T cell receptor beta chain was observed in a study of blood T cells in healthy people across ages (dated by TCRdb to the mid-2010s). In terms of the full investigation: In model experiments, roughly one uniquely barcoded TCR beta cDNA molecule per two T cells was captured by template switching. For two donors (one aged 18 to 30 and one aged 80 or older), the study analyzed two additional independent replicas of 1 million unique cDNA reads from the same blood draw. Four age groups were formed from the donors: young (average 16 years), middle-aged (more than 35), aged (under 70) and long-lived (82). To track age-related changes in TCR beta repertoire diversity, the study relied on deep sequencing normalized with unique cDNA molecular identifiers. To avoid experimental bias, donors of different ages were spread randomly across the sequencing lanes. The study at large found these results: Estimates of total diversity based on one million sequenced T cells were regarded as lower bounds and as underestimates. Because the CMV infection status of the donors was unknown, age-related changes in expanded clonotypes may potentially have been confounded. Observed TCR beta diversity per million T cells fell roughly linearly with age, and a significant reduction was already apparent by age about 43. Compared with the aged group, the long-lived group had more naive CD4+ T cells, fewer expanded clones and increased TCR diversity, a pattern suggesting age selection. Conclusive comparison of naive and antigen-experienced compartments was prevented by the profiling of bulk unsorted PBMCs. A strong correlation was found between observed TCR beta diversity and the percentage of naive T cells measured by flow cytometry.

As concerns this clonotype: Its antigen is still unknown. Base qualities are not at hand, and no much larger clone is one base apart.

Systemically healthy Caucasian individuals from Russia, approximately 39 in total and aged roughly 6 to 100 years, were included as donors. Approximately 10 milliliters of peripheral blood were collected from each donor into EDTA-treated Vacutainer tubes. Ficoll-Paque density-gradient centrifugation was used to isolate PBMCs, with at least 6.5 million per sample. Total RNA, at least 5 micrograms per sample, was extracted from PBMCs with Trizol reagent. Naive CD45RAhigh/CD27high T cell percentages were measured by flow cytometry on a PBMC aliquot from every donor. The library was made by 5' RACE. Sequencing instrument: Illumina HiSeq 2500. A second PCR of about 7 to 12 cycles was run with a J-beta primer mix and a sample-barcoded 5' primer. A template-switch 5' adaptor carrying 12 random nucleotides introduced a unique molecular identifier onto each TCR beta cDNA molecule. At least 2.5 million CDR3-containing paired-end reads were obtained from each sample. First-strand cDNA synthesis was performed from all RNA using the Mint cDNA synthesis kit, with priming by a TRBC-specific oligonucleotide. After uracil-DNA glycosylase treatment, a first 18-cycle PCR used universal primers M1SS and BC2_uni_R on all cDNA. Under the source paper's analysis protocol: For normalization, 1 million high-quality reads, each with a distinct molecular identifier, were randomly selected from each sample. Instead of being binned into consensus sequences, reads with shared molecular identifiers were discarded. CDR3 identification, clonotype clustering and error correction used MiTCR with a Q25 quality threshold and the strictest error-elimination algorithm. Lower-bound total TCR beta diversity was estimated with a nonparametric unseen species model using Euler transformation. The public sequencing data were trimmed at Q25 with fastp and processed into clonotypes with MiXCR by TCRdb, which kept only in-frame beta chains. Here each entry gathers all rows of one CDR3 protein and keeps the most common genes and DNA. The V and J calls shown here were made by TCRdb, not taken from the authors' results. This sample is represented by hundreds of thousands of distinct CDR3 sequences; around 28% of them were singletons. The top ten hold 15% to 20% of the sample.

Sequenced sample: blood. The receptor's source is a woman of 80 years or more in good health.

Here the CDR3 is given as CSASGREGQPGTQYF. The nucleotide sequence is given as TGCAGTGCTAGTGGGCGGGAGGGCCAGCCAGGTACGCAGTATTTT. The V gene is TRBV20-1 and the J gene is TRBJ2-3; 9 nucleotides in the junction match TRBD2. From its cysteine to its phenylalanine, the CDR3 spans 15 amino acids. Only the CDR3 region is kept as DNA, spanning 45 bases read in frame from base 1. CDR1 and CDR2 are read off the germline V gene (reference sequence) as DFQATT and SNEGSKA. Germline trimming: 3 bases from V, 8 bases from J; junction bases outside gene matches: 12.